The clone carrying this T cell receptor beta chain was picked up a small number of times. The data are from a study of identical twins. Germline values: CDR1 SGHTA, CDR2 FQGNSA. The CDR3 has 16 amino acids. V was shortened by 1 base and J by 2 bases, with 12 bases between the two germline ends. Template switching added a universal primer binding site, and final cDNA carried unique molecular identifiers. TCRdb re-analysed the 5' RACE reads in MiXCR, keeping a single row per CDR3 protein. The sample has 690,000 or so distinct CDR3 sequences, more than 6.5% seen once. The same sample was also studied in work on yellow fever vaccine responses in identical twins.

Sequencing was carried out using PBMCs. The genes are TRBV7-2 and TRBJ2-1, with unresolved D. This receptor was obtained from a woman aged 18-29 years in good health. CDR3 nucleotide sequence: TGTGCCAGCAGCTTAGTTTCGGGTTACACCTACAATGAGCAGTTCTTC. It translates to CASSLVSGYTYNEQFF.